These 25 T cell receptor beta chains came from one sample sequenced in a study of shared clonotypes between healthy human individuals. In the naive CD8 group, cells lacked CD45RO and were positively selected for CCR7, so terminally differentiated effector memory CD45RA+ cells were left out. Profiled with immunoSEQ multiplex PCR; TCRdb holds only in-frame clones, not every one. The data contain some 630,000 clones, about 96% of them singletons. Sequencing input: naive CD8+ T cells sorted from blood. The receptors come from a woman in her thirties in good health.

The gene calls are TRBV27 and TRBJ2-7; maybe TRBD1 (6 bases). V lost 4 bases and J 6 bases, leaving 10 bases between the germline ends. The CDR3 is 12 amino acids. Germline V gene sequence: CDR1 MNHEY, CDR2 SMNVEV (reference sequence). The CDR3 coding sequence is TGTGCCAGCAGTTCCTCAGGGGCCGAGCAGTACTTC. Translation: CASSSSGAEQYF.

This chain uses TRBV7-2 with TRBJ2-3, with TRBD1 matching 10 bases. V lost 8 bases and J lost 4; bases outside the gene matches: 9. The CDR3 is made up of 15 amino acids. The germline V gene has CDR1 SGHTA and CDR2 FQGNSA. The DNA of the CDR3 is TGTGCCAGCGGATGGGGGACAGGGGATGCAGATACGCAGTATTTT. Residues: CASGWGTGDADTQYF.

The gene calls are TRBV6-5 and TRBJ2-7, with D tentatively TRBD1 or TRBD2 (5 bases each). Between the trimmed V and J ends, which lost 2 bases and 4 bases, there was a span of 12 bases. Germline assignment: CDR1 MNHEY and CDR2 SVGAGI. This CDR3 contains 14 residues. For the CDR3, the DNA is TGTGCCAGCAGTTACGAGGGGCCGGGATACGAGCAGTACTTC. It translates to CASSYEGPGYEQYF.

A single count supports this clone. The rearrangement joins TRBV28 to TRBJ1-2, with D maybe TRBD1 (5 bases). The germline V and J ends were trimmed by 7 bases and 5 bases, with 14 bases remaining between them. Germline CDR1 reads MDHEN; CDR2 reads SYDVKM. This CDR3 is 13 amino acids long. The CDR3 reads CASTTGRAYGYTF. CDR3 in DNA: TGTGCCAGCACAACGGGACGGGCGTATGGCTACACCTTC.

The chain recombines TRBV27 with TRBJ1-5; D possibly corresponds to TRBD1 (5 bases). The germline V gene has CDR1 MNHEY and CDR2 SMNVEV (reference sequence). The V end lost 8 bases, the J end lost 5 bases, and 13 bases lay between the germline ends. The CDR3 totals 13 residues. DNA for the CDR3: TGTGCCAGCTCCCCTCAGGGTTATCAGCCCCAGCATTTT. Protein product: CASSPQGYQPQHF.

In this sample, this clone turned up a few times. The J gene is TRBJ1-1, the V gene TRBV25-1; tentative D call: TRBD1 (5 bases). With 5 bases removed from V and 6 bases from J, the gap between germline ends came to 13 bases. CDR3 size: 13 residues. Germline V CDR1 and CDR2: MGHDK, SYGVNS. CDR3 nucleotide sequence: TGTGCCAGCAGTACCCCAGGGTGGGCTGAAGCTTTCTTT. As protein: CASSTPGWAEAFF. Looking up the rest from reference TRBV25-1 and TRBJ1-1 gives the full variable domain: EADIYQTPRYLVIGTGKKITLECSQTMGHDKMYWYQQDPGMELHLIHYSYGVNSTEKGDLSSESTVSRIRTEHFPLTLESARPSHTSQYLCASSTPGWAEAFFGQGTRLTVV.

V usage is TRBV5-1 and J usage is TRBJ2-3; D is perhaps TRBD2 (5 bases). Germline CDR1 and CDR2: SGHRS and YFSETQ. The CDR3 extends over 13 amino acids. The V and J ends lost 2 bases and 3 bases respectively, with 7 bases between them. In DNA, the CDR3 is TGCGCCAGCAGCTTTACGGGGACAGATACGCAGTATTTT. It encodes CASSFTGTDTQYF.

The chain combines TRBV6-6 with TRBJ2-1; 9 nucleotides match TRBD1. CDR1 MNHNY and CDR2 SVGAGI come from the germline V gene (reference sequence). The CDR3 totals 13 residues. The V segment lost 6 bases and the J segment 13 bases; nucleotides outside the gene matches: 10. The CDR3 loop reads CASRNRGLVPQFF. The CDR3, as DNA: TGTGCCAGCAGGAACAGGGGGCTAGTTCCCCAGTTCTTC.

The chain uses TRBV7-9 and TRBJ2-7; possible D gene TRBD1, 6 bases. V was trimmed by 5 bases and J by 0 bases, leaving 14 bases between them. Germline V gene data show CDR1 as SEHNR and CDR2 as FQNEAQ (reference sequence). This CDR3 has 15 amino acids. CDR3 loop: CASSARDKYSYEQYF. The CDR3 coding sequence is TGTGCCAGCAGCGCCCGGGACAAGTACTCCTACGAGCAGTACTTC.

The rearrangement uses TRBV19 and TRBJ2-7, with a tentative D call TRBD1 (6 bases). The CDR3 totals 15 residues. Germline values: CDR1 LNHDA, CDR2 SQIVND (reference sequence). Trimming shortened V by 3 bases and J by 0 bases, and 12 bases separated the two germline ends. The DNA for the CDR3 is TGTGCCAGTAGTATCGAACAGGGCCTCTCCTACGAGCAGTACTTC. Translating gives CASSIEQGLSYEQYF.

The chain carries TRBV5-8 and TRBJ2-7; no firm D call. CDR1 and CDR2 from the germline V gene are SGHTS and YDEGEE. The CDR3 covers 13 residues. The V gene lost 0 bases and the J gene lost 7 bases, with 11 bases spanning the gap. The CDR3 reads CASSLATGGEQYF. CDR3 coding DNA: TGTGCCAGCAGCTTGGCCACGGGTGGGGAGCAGTACTTC.

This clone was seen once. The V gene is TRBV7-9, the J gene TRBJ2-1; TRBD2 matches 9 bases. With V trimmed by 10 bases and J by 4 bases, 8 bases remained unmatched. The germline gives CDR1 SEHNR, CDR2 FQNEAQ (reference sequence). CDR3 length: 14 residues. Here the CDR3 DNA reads TGTGCCACTCCGGGGACTAGCTCTTACAATGAGCAGTTCTTC. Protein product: CATPGTSSYNEQFF.

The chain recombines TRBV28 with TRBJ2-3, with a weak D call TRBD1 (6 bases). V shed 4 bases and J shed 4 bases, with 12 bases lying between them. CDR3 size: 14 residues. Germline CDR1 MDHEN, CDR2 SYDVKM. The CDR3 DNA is TGTGCCAGCAGTTCAACAGGGAGCGCAGATACGCAGTATTTT. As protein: CASSSTGSADTQYF.

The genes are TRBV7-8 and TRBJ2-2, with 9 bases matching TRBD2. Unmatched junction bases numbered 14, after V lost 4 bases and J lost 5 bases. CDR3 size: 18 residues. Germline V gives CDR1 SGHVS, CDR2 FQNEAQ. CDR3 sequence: CASSSPSGTRLGTGELFF. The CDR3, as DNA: TGTGCCAGCAGCTCCCCTAGCGGGACCCGACTTGGTACCGGGGAGCTGTTTTTT.

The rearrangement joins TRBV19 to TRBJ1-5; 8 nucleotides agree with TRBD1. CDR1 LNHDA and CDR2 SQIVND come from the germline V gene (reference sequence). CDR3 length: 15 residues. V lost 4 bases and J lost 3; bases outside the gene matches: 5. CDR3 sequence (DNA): TGTGCCAGTAGTAGGGGGACAGGTTACAATCAGCCCCAGCATTTT. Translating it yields CASSRGTGYNQPQHF.

The CDR3 is CASSLGLFYEQYF. The CDR3 region has the DNA TGTGCCAGCAGTCTGGGACTGTTCTACGAGCAGTACTTC. This chain uses TRBV27 with TRBJ2-5; D is possibly TRBD2 (6 bases). With the DNA end fitting TRBJ2-7 better, the J assignment may be wrong. Germline V gene lookup returns CDR1 MNHEY and CDR2 SMNVEV (reference sequence). The CDR3 runs to 13 residues.

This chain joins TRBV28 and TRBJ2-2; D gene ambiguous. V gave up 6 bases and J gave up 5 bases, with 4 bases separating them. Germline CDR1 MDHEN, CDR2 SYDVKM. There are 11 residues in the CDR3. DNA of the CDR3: TGTGCCAGCAGCGGGACCGGGGAGCTGTTTTTT. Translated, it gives CASSGTGELFF.

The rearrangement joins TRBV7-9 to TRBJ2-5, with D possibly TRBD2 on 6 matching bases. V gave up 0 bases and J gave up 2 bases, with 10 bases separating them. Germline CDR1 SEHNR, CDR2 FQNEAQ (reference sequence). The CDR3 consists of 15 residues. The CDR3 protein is CASSLAGTSQETQYF. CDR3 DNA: TGTGCCAGCAGCTTAGCGGGGACTTCTCAAGAGACCCAGTACTTC.

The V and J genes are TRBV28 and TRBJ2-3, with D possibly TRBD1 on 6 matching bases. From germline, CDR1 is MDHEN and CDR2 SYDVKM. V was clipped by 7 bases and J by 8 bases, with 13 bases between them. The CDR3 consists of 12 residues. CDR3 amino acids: CASNPTRGTQYF. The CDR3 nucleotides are TGTGCCAGCAACCCCACCAGGGGTACGCAGTATTTT.

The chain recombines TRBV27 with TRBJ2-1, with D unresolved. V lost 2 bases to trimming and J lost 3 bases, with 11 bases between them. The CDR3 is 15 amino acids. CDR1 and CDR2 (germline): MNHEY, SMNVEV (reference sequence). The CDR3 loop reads CASSLGLTVYNEQFF. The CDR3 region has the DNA TGTGCCAGCAGTTTAGGGTTGACTGTCTACAATGAGCAGTTCTTC.

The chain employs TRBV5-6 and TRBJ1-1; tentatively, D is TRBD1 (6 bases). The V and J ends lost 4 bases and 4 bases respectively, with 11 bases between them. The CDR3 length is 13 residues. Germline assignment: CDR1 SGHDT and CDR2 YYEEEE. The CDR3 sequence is CASSGTGFTEAFF. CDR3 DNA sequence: TGTGCCAGCAGCGGCACAGGGTTCACTGAAGCTTTCTTT.

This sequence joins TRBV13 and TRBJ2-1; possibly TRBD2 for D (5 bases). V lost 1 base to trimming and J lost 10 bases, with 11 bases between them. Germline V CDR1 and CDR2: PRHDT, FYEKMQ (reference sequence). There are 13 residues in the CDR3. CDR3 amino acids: CASSLAGWREQFF. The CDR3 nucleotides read TGTGCCAGCAGCTTAGCGGGGTGGCGGGAGCAGTTCTTC.

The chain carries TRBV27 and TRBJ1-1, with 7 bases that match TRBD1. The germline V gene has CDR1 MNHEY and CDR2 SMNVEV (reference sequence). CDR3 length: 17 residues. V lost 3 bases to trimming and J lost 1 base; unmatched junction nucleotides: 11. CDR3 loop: CASSLSPGTARNTEAFF. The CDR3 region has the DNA TGTGCCAGCAGTTTGTCACCCGGGACAGCACGGAACACTGAAGCTTTCTTT.

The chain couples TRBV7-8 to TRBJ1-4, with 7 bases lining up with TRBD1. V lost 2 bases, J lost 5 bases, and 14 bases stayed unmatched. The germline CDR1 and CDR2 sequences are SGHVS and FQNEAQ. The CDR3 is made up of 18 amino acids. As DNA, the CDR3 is TGTGCCAGCAGCTTATTGGTTGGGGACAAGACAGGGAATGAAAAACTGTTTTTT. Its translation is CASSLLVGDKTGNEKLFF. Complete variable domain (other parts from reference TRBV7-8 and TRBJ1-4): GAGVSQSPRYKVAKRGQDVALRCDPISGHVSLFWYQQALGQGPEFLTYFQNEAQLDKSGLPSDRFFAERPEGSVSTLKIQRTQQEDSAVYLCASSLLVGDKTGNEKLFFGSGTQLSVL.

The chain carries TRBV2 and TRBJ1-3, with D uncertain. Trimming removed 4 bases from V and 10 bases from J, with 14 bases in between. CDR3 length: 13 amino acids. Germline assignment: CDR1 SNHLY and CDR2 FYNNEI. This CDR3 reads CASSGSDRRTIYF. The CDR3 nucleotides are TGTGCCAGCAGTGGGTCGGACCGTCGTACCATATATTTT.